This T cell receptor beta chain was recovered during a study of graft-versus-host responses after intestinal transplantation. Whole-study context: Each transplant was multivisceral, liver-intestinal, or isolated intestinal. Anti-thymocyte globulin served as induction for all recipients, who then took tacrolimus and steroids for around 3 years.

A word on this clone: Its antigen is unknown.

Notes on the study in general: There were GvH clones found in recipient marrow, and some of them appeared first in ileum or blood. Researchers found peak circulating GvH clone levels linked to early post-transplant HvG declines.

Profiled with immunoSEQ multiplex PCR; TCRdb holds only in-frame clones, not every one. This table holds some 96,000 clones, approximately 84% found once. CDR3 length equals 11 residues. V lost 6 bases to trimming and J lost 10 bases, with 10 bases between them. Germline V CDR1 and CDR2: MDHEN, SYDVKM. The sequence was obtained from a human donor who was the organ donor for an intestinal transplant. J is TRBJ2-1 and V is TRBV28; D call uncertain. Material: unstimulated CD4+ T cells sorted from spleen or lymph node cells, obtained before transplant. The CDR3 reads CASSLVGEQFF. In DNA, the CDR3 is TGTGCCAGCAGCCTGGTTGGGGAGCAGTTCTTC.